Listed below are T cell receptor beta chains from one sample, sequenced in a study of blood T cell repertoires in COVID-19. Assay: immunoSEQ multiplex PCR; the TCRdb copy retains only in-frame clones and omits some. The sample includes about 220,000 clones, 70% to 90% of them seen just once. Specimen: peripheral blood. The receptor source for this set is a man aged 50-59 years who had recovered from COVID-19. CDR3s include the opening cysteine and the closing phenylalanine or tryptophan. Fields, in order: clone size, D gene, J gene, V gene, CDR3 DNA, CDR3 protein. A D gene is named only where the DNA matches it firmly. The size field is filled for only some rows; it gives once, few, many or a size class.

clone size: -; D gene: -; J gene: TRBJ1-1; V gene: TRBV29-1; CDR3 DNA: TGCAGCGCCTGCGAGAACACTGAAGCTTTCTTT; CDR3 protein: CSACENTEAFF
clone size: -; D gene: TRBD1; J gene: TRBJ1-2; V gene: TRBV19; CDR3 DNA: TGTGCCAGTCTCAGTCCCGGGACAGGGGTCTATGGCTACACCTTC; CDR3 protein: CASLSPGTGVYGYTF
clone size: -; D gene: TRBD2; J gene: TRBJ2-1; V gene: TRBV9; CDR3 DNA: TGTGCCAGCAGCTACCGACTAGCGGGAGGCAGTTCGGAGCAGTTCTTC; CDR3 protein: CASSYRLAGGSSEQFF
clone size: -; D gene: TRBD2; J gene: TRBJ2-5; V gene: TRBV5-1; CDR3 DNA: TGCGCCAGCAGCTCGGGACTAGCGGGAATGGAGACCCAGTACTTC; CDR3 protein: CASSSGLAGMETQYF
clone size: -; D gene: TRBD2; J gene: TRBJ2-3; V gene: TRBV5-8; CDR3 DNA: TGTGCCGCTCGGGGGGGAGATACGCAGTATTTT; CDR3 protein: CAARGGDTQYF
clone size: few; D gene: TRBD1; J gene: TRBJ2-7; V gene: TRBV14; CDR3 DNA: TGTGCCAGCAGCCAACGGGACAGGGACTACGAGCAGTACTTC; CDR3 protein: CASSQRDRDYEQYF
clone size: -; D gene: -; J gene: TRBJ1-5; V gene: TRBV6-6; CDR3 DNA: TGTGCCAGCAGTCGTACAGGGATCAGCAATCAGCCCCAGCATTTT; CDR3 protein: CASSRTGISNQPQHF
clone size: -; D gene: TRBD2; J gene: TRBJ2-7; V gene: TRBV19; CDR3 DNA: TGTGCCAGTAGTACACTAGCGGGAGGGGTCCACGAGCAGTACTTC; CDR3 protein: CASSTLAGGVHEQYF
clone size: -; D gene: -; J gene: TRBJ2-7; V gene: TRBV11-3; CDR3 DNA: TGTGCCAGCAGCTTATACAGGGATTACGAGCAGTACTTC; CDR3 protein: CASSLYRDYEQYF
clone size: -; D gene: TRBD1; J gene: TRBJ2-3; V gene: TRBV11-2; CDR3 DNA: TGTGCCAGCAGCTTAGCTGGTTCGGGACAGGGGAAAGATACGCAGTATTTT; CDR3 protein: CASSLAGSGQGKDTQYF
clone size: -; D gene: TRBD1; J gene: TRBJ2-7; V gene: TRBV9; CDR3 DNA: TGTGCCAGCAGCGTAGTTGGACAGGCCGAGCAGTACTTC; CDR3 protein: CASSVVGQAEQYF
clone size: -; D gene: TRBD2; J gene: TRBJ2-5; V gene: TRBV27; CDR3 DNA: TGTGCCAGCAGTTCCCATCCCGGGACTAGCGGGAGGGCCTCCGCCACGATGAAAGAGACCCAGTACTTC; CDR3 protein: CASSSHPGTSGRASATMKETQYF
clone size: -; D gene: TRBD1; J gene: TRBJ2-7; V gene: TRBV28; CDR3 DNA: TGTGCCATCACGACAGGGGGGAGGTACGAGCAGTACTTC; CDR3 protein: CAITTGGRYEQYF
clone size: -; D gene: TRBD2; J gene: TRBJ2-1; V gene: TRBV18; CDR3 DNA: TGTGCCAGCTCACCACGGCTAGCGGGAGGGGTCTCCTACAATGAGCAGTTCTTC; CDR3 protein: CASSPRLAGGVSYNEQFF
clone size: once; D gene: TRBD1; J gene: TRBJ2-7; V gene: TRBV18; CDR3 DNA: TGTGCCAGCTCACCAGAGACAGGGACGACCTACGAGCAGTACTTC; CDR3 protein: CASSPETGTTYEQYF
clone size: -; D gene: TRBD1; J gene: TRBJ2-5; V gene: TRBV5-4; CDR3 DNA: TGTGCCAGCAGCGGGGGACAGGGGACTTTTGAGACCCAGTACTTC; CDR3 protein: CASSGGQGTFETQYF
clone size: once; D gene: TRBD2; J gene: TRBJ2-2; V gene: TRBV18; CDR3 DNA: TGTGCCAGCTCACCACTGTCTCGCCTAGCGGGGACCACCGGGGAGCTGTTTTTT; CDR3 protein: CASSPLSRLAGTTGELFF
clone size: -; D gene: -; J gene: TRBJ2-7; V gene: TRBV5-1; CDR3 DNA: TGCGCCAGCAGCTTGGACAGTCACACTTACGAGCAGTACTTC; CDR3 protein: CASSLDSHTYEQYF
clone size: -; D gene: TRBD1; J gene: TRBJ2-6; V gene: TRBV2; CDR3 DNA: TGTGCCAGCAGTAGCCAGGGGGCTTCTGGGGCCAACGTCCTGACTTTC; CDR3 protein: CASSSQGASGANVLTF
clone size: -; D gene: -; J gene: TRBJ2-1; V gene: TRBV20-1; CDR3 DNA: TGCAGTGCCAGACTCCTCGTCGAGCAGTTCTTC; CDR3 protein: CSARLLVEQFF
clone size: -; D gene: TRBD2; J gene: TRBJ2-7; V gene: TRBV7-6; CDR3 DNA: TGTGCCAGCAGCTTAGGGGGGGGTGGGCGCACGCCCTACGAGCAGTACTTC; CDR3 protein: CASSLGGGGRTPYEQYF
clone size: -; D gene: TRBD1; J gene: TRBJ2-2; V gene: TRBV18; CDR3 DNA: TGTGCCAGCTCCTCTGGACAGGGGGCGAGCACCGGGGAGCTGTTTTTT; CDR3 protein: CASSSGQGASTGELFF
clone size: -; D gene: -; J gene: TRBJ1-4; V gene: TRBV28; CDR3 DNA: TGTGCCAGCCGGAGGACTAATGAAAAACTGTTTTTT; CDR3 protein: CASRRTNEKLFF
clone size: -; D gene: -; J gene: TRBJ2-1; V gene: TRBV30; CDR3 DNA: TGTGCCTGGAGCTGGGCGGGGTACAATGAGCAGTTCTTC; CDR3 protein: CAWSWAGYNEQFF
clone size: -; D gene: TRBD2; J gene: TRBJ2-7; V gene: TRBV11-2; CDR3 DNA: TGTGCCAGCGCGGCGGGAGGGCCCTACGAGCAGTACTTC; CDR3 protein: CASAAGGPYEQYF
clone size: -; D gene: TRBD2; J gene: TRBJ2-5; V gene: TRBV5-4; CDR3 DNA: TGTGCCAGCAGCCTCGGGGGGTACGGTGAGACCCAGTACTTC; CDR3 protein: CASSLGGYGETQYF